This T cell receptor (beta chain) emerged from a study of T cell responses to AZD1222 COVID-19 vaccine (dated by TCRdb to the early 2020s). Notes on the research overall: AZD1222 recipients given second doses at about 4 weeks or at about 12 weeks were pooled, since spike-specific TCR depth and breadth were not found to differ between the two schedules. Trial participants were enrolled by age into subgroups of 18-55, 56-69 and 70-plus years, and roughly 150, 30 and 60 TCR-sequenced participants, respectively, were included in these subgroups. A total of around 240 trial participants underwent TCR sequencing, of whom nearly 210 received two doses of AZD1222 and 26 received two doses of the MenACWY control vaccine.

Concerning this clone itself: Its specific antigen is unknown. No base quality information exists; no much larger clone differs at one position.

The full study reports these points: Conclusions about previously exposed vaccinees are limited, since just six AZD1222 recipients were seropositive for SARS-CoV-2 at baseline. Because no samples from the day 14 peak response were available, repertoires could be characterized only after the peak T cell response. A significant rise in spike-specific TCR breadth and depth was observed after two AZD1222 doses relative to day 0 and relative to MenACWY recipients. Nearly half of unique spike-specific TCRs reportedly recognized epitopes outside regions mutated in the B.1.351 and B.1.1.7 variants. The whole spike protein was spanned by vaccine-associated CD4 TCRs, and dominant responses were seen in regions 160-218 and 743-854. The 56-69-year group was small, and its depth increase did not reach significance, likely because of low power. Participants were mostly white British, with more females than males. The authors suggested clonal diversity may have been underestimated.

This specimen's time point label, interpreted: baseline before first vaccination. Vaccinee samples were obtained from the UK trials COV001 and COV002, which included a single-blind randomized controlled phase 2/3 trial of AZD1222 (ChAdOx1 nCoV-19) in healthy adults. For TCRbeta chain sequencing, PBMC samples from trial participants were taken at day 0 and at day 28 after the second dose. The CDR3 regions of human TCRbeta chains were analyzed by immunosequencing. The authors' pipeline ran thus. Repertoire TCRs were checked for matches against a reference library of SARS-CoV-2-specific TCRs that had been generated using the MIRA antigen-specificity platform. Breadth was defined as the fraction of unique TCRs that were SARS-CoV-2-associated, and depth was defined as the fraction of total T cells that were SARS-CoV-2-associated. Each spike-specific TCR was assigned to its reactive spike region and to a CD4 or CD8 class using the MIRA data. Log10-transformed breadth and depth values were compared by one-way ANOVA with Sidak's multiple comparisons tests. Not all clones reach the TCRdb copy of this immuneACCESS table, which keeps in-frame sequences only. Checked studies attribute under half of the gap to unresolved V genes and leave the rest unexplained. The D gene and trimming were derived from the DNA, and the V and J assignments and clone size from that table. This sample comprises about 140,000 clones, about 88% of them detected only once. The ten most abundant clones make up approximately 4.5% of the sample.

This material consisted of peripheral blood, taken on day 0 of AZD1222 vaccination. This TCR was recovered from an adult in good health.

The nucleotide sequence reads as follows: TGTGCCAGCCGGGATAGCGGGCCCTACGAGCAGTACTTC. The encoded protein is CASRDSGPYEQYF. This receptor chain uses TRBV7-9 and TRBJ2-7; TRBD2 fits 7 bases in the junction. The CDR3 numbers 13 residues from cysteine through phenylalanine. The CDR3 DNA has 39 bases and is translated from base 1. For CDR1 and CDR2, the germline V gene (reference sequence) lists SEHNR and FQNEAQ. V ends up 8 bases short and J 2 bases short, with an unmatched junction base count of 6.